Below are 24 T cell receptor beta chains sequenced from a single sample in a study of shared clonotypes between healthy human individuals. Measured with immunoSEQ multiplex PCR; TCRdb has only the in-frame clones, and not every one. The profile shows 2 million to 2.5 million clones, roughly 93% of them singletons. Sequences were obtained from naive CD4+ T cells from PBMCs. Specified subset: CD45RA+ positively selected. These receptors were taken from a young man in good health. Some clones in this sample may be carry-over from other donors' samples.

CDR3: CAWRLETYEQYF. Written as DNA, the CDR3 is TGTGCCTGGAGGCTCGAAACCTACGAGCAGTACTTC. The chain carries TRBV30 and TRBJ2-7; D is undetermined. V lost 3 bases, J lost 2 bases, and 8 bases lay in between. The CDR3 covers 12 residues. Germline CDR1 reads GTSNPN; CDR2 reads SVGIG (reference sequence).

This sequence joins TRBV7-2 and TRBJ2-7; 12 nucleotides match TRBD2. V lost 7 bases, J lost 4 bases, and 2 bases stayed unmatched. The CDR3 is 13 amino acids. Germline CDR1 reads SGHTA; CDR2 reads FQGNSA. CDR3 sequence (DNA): TGTGCCAGCAAACTAGCGGGAGGTTACGAGCAGTACTTC. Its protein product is CASKLAGGYEQYF.

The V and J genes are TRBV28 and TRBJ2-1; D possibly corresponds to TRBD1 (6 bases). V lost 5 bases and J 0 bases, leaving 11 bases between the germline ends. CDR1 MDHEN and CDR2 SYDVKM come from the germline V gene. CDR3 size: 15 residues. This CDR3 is CASSPTGNSYNEQFF. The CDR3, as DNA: TGTGCCAGCAGTCCCACAGGGAACTCCTACAATGAGCAGTTCTTC.

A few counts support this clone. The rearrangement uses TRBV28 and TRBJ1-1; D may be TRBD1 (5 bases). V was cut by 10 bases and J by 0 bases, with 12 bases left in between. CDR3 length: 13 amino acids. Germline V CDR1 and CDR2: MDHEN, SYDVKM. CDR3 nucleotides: TGTGCCACCAGGACACCGATGAACACTGAAGCTTTCTTT. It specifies CATRTPMNTEAFF.

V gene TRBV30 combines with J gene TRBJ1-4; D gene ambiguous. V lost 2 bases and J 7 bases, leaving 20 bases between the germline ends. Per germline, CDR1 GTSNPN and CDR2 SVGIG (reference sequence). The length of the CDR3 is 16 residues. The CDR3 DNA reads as TGTGCCTGGAGTCCGGACTCAATTTCACGGAGTGAAAAACTGTTTTTT. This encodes CAWSPDSISRSEKLFF.

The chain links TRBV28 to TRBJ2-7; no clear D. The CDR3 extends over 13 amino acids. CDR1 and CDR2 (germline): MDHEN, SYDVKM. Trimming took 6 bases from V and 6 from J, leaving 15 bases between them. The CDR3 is CASSSLFRPEQYF. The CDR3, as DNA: TGTGCCAGCAGCTCCCTTTTCCGGCCCGAGCAGTACTTC.

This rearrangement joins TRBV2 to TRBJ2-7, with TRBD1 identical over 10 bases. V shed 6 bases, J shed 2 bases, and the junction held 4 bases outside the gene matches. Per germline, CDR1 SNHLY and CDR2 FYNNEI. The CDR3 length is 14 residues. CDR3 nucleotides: TGTGCCAGCAGGGGGGACAGGGGAACCTACGAGCAGTACTTC. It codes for CASRGDRGTYEQYF.

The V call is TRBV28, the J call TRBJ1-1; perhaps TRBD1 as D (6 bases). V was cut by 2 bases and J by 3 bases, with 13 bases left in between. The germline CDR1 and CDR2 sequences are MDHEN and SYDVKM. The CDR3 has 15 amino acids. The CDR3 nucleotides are TGTGCCAGCAGTTTAAACAGGGCATGGGACACTGAAGCTTTCTTT. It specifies CASSLNRAWDTEAFF.

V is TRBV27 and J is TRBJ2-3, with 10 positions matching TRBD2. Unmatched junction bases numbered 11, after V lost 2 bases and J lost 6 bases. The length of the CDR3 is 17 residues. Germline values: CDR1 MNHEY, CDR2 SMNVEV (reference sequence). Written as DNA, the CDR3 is TGTGCCAGCAGTTTAAACCCTGGTCAGCGGGAGGGGGATACGCAGTATTTT. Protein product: CASSLNPGQREGDTQYF.

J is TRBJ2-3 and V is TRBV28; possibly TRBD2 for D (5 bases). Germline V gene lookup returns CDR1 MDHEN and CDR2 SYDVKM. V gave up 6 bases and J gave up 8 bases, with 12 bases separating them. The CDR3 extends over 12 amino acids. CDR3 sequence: CASSLTRSTQYF. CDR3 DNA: TGTGCCAGCAGCCTTACTAGAAGTACGCAGTATTTT.

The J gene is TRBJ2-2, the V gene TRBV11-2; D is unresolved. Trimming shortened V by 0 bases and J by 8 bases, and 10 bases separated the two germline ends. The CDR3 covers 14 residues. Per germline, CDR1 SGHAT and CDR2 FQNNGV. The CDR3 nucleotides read TGTGCCAGCAGCTTAGAACTAAGACAAGGGGAGCTGTTTTTT. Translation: CASSLELRQGELFF.

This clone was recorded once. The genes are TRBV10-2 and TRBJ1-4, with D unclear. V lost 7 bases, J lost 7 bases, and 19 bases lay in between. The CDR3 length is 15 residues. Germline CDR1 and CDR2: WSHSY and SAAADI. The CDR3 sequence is CASTQAQRVREKLFF. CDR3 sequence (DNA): TGCGCCAGCACCCAAGCCCAGAGGGTCCGTGAAAAACTGTTTTTT.

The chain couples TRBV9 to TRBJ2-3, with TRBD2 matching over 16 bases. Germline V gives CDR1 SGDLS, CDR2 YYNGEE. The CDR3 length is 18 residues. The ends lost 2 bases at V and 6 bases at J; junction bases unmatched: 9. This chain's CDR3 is CASSVSPGLAGGFDTQYF. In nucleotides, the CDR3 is TGTGCCAGCAGCGTGAGTCCGGGACTAGCGGGAGGGTTTGATACGCAGTATTTT.

CDR3 region: CASSPRGPFGTVFYEQYF. The CDR3 nucleotides read TGTGCCAGCTCACCACGGGGTCCCTTCGGGACAGTCTTCTACGAGCAGTACTTC. The gene calls are TRBV18 and TRBJ2-7; 7 positions match TRBD1. Per the germline V gene, CDR1 is KGHSH and CDR2 is LQKENI. This CDR3 has 18 residues. J was trimmed by 3 bases and V by 1 base; bases with no gene match: 15.

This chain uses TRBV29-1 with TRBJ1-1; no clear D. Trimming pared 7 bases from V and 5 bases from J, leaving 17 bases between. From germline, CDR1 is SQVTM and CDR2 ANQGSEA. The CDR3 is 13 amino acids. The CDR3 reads CSEARVMRTEAFF. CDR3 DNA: TGCAGCGAAGCGCGTGTGATGCGGACTGAAGCTTTCTTT.

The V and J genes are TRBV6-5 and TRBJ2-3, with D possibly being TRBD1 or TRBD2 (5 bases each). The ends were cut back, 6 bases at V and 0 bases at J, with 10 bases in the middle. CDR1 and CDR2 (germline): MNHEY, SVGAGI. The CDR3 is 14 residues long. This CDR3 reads CASSRDPSTDTQYF. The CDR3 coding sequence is TGTGCCAGCAGCCGGGACCCTAGCACAGATACGCAGTATTTT.

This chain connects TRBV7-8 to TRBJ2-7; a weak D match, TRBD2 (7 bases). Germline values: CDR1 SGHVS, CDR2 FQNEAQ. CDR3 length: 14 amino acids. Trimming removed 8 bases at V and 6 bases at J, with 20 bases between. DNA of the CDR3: TGTGCCAGCTCACGGGGAGGGGGGCTTGGCGAGCAGTACTTC. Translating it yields CASSRGGGLGEQYF. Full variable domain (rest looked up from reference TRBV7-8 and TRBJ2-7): GAGVSQSPRYKVAKRGQDVALRCDPISGHVSLFWYQQALGQGPEFLTYFQNEAQLDKSGLPSDRFFAERPEGSVSTLKIQRTQQEDSAVYLCASSRGGGLGEQYFGPGTRLTVT.

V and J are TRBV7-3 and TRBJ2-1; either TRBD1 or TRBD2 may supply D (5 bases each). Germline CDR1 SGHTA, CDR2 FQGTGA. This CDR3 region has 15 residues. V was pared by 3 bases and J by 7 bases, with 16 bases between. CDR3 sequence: CASSFQGGLRNEQFF. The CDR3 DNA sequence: TGTGCCAGCAGCTTTCAGGGCGGGCTTCGGAATGAGCAGTTCTTC. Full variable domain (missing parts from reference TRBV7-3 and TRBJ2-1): GAGVSQTPSNKVTEKGKYVELRCDPISGHTALYWYRQSLGQGPEFLIYFQGTGAADDSGLPNDRFFAVRPEGSVSTLKIQRTERGDSAVYLCASSFQGGLRNEQFFGPGTRLTVL.

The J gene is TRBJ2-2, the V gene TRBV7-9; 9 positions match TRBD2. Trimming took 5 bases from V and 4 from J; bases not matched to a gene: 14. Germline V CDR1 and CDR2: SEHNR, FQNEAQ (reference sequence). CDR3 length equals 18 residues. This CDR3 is CASSTPGTSRPSTGELFF. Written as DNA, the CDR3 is TGTGCCAGCAGCACCCCCGGGACTAGCAGGCCGAGCACCGGGGAGCTGTTTTTT. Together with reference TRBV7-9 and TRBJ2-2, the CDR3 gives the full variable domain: DTGVSQNPRHKITKRGQNVTFRCDPISEHNRLYWYRQTLGQGPEFLTYFQNEAQLEKSRLLSDRFSAERPKGSFSTLEIQRTEQGDSAMYLCASSTPGTSRPSTGELFFGEGSRLTVL.

This CDR3 is CASSTTGLNYGYTF. DNA of the CDR3: TGTGCCAGCAGCACGACAGGGCTGAACTATGGCTACACCTTC. The chain combines TRBV28 with TRBJ1-2; 7 nucleotides line up with TRBD1. The CDR3 is 14 amino acids. V lost 6 bases to trimming and J lost 2 bases; unmatched junction nucleotides: 6. Germline CDR1 MDHEN, CDR2 SYDVKM.

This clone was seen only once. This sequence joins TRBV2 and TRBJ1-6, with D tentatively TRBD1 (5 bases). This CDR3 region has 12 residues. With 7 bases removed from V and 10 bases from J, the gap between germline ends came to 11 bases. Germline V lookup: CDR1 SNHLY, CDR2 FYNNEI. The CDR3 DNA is TGTGCCAGCACCAGGGACGGGTCACCCCTCCACTTT. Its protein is CASTRDGSPLHF.

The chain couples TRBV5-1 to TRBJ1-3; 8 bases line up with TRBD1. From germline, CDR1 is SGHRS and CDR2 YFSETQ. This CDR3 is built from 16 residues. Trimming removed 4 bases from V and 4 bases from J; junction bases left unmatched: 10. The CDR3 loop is CASSPVTGVLGNTIYF. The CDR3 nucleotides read TGCGCCAGCAGCCCGGTGACAGGGGTCTTAGGAAACACCATATATTTT.

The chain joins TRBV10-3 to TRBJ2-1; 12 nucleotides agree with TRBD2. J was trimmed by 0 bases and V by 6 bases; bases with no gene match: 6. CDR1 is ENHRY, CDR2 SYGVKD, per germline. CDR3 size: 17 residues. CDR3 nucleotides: TGTGCCATCAGCGCTAGCGGGAGGGGAAGCTCCTACAATGAGCAGTTCTTC. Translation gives CAISASGRGSSYNEQFF.

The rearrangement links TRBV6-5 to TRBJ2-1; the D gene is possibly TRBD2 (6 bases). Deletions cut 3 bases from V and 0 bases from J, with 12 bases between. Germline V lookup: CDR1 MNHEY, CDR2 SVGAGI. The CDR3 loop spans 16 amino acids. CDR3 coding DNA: TGTGCCAGCAGTTATTCCCCCGGGGGCTCCTACAATGAGCAGTTCTTC. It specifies CASSYSPGGSYNEQFF.